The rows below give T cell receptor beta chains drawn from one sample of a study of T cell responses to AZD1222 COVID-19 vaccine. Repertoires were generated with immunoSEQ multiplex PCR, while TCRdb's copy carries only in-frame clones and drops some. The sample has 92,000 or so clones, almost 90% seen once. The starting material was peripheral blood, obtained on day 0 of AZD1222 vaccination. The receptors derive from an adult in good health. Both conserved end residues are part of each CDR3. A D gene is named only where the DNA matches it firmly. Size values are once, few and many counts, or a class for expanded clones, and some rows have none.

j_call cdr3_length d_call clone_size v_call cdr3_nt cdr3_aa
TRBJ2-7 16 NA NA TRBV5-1 TGCGCCAGCAGCTTGTGTTGGTACTTTGGTACCTACGAGCAGTACTTC CASSLCWYFGTYEQYF
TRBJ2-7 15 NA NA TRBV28 TGTGCCAGCAGTTTACCGCAGGGAACCTCCTACGAGCAGTACTTC CASSLPQGTSYEQYF
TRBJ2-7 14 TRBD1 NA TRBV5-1 TGCGCCAGCAGCCAGGGACAGGGTTTCTACGAGCAGTACTTC CASSQGQGFYEQYF
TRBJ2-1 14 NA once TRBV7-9 TGTGCCAGCAGCTTAGCCCGGGAGCTTGTTGAGCAGTTCTTC CASSLARELVEQFF
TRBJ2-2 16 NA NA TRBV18 TGTGCCAGCCTCCCGGAGGGGAGACTTAACACCGGGGAGCTGTTTTTT CASLPEGRLNTGELFF
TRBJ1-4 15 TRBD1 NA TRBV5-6 TGTGCCAGCAGCTGGGGACAGGGAAGGGATGAAAAACTGTTTTTT CASSWGQGRDEKLFF
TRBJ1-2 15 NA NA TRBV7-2 TGTGCCAGCAGCTGGGGTCAGGTGGGGAACTATGGCTACACCTTC CASSWGQVGNYGYTF
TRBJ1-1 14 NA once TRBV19 TGTGCCAGTAGTATGCTAGCCGGGAACACTGAAGCTTTCTTT CASSMLAGNTEAFF
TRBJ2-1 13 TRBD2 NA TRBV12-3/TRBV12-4 TGTGCCAGCAGTTTCGGGGGGGGCCGGGAGCAGTTCTTC CASSFGGGREQFF
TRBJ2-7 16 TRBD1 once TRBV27 TGTGCCAGCAGCGTCAGGACAGGGGCACCCTCCTACGAGCAGTACTTC CASSVRTGAPSYEQYF
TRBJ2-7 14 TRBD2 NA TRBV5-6 TGTGCCAGCAGCTTGCCTAGCGGGAAGTACGAGCAGTACTTC CASSLPSGKYEQYF
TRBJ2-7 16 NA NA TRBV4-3 TGCGCCAGCAGCCAAGAGGGAGGACAGCACACGGGTGAGCAGTACTTC CASSQEGGQHTGEQYF
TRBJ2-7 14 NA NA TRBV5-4 TGTGCCAGCAGCTTTTCTAACAGGGTCGTCGAGCAGTACTTC CASSFSNRVVEQYF
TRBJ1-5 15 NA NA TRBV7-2 TGTGCCAGCAGCTTAGAACACGATAGCAATCAGCCCCAGCATTTT CASSLEHDSNQPQHF
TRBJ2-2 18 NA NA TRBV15 TGTGCCACCAGCAGCCCCGGGGTGGGGGACCCGAACACCGGGGAGCTGTTTTTT CATSSPGVGDPNTGELFF
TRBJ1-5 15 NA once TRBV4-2 TGTGCCAGCAGCCAAGGCCGCGGGGGGTATCAGCCCCAGCATTTT CASSQGRGGYQPQHF
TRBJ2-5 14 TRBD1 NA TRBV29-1 TGCAGCGTTGAAGGGGGACAGGGTATAGAGACCCAGTACTTC CSVEGGQGIETQYF
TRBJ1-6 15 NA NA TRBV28 TGTGCCAGCAGTTTAATGGGGGGGGTGAATTCACCCCTCCACTTT CASSLMGGVNSPLHF
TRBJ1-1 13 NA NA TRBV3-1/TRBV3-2 TGTGCCAGCAGCCCCACAATGAACACTGAAGCTTTCTTT CASSPTMNTEAFF
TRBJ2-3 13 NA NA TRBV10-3 TGTGCCATTGGGTTGACTAGCACAGATACGCAGTATTTT CAIGLTSTDTQYF
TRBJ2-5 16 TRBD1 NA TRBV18 TGTGCCAGCTCACCGTCCGGGACAGGATGGCAAGAGACCCAGTACTTC CASSPSGTGWQETQYF